Shown below are 19 T cell receptor beta chains from a single sample sequenced in a study of identical twins. TCRdb independently ran MiXCR on the 5' RACE reads; one entry per CDR3 protein. Of more than 200,000 distinct CDR3 sequences listed, over 13% are singletons. Sequenced sample: memory (CD45RO+) T cells sorted from blood. These receptors all stem from a woman aged 18-29 years in good health.

A few counts support this clonotype. This chain connects TRBV5-1 to TRBJ2-3; maybe TRBD2 (6 bases). Germline V gene data show CDR1 as SGHRS and CDR2 as YFSETQ. This CDR3 has 13 residues. V gave up 4 bases and J gave up 2 bases, with 8 bases separating them. CDR3 region: CASSGGNTDTQYF. The CDR3 coding sequence is TGCGCCAGCAGCGGGGGGAACACAGATACGCAGTATTTT.

This clonotype was observed a few times. The genes are TRBV27 and TRBJ1-6, with a tentative D call TRBD1 (5 bases). Germline V gene data show CDR1 as MNHEY and CDR2 as SMNVEV (reference sequence). The CDR3 has 16 residues. V shed 6 bases and J shed 10 bases, with 22 bases lying between them. The CDR3 DNA follows: TGTGCCAGCAGCTTCGGTGGGGACGCTCTGACATCACCCCTCCACTTT. Residues: CASSFGGDALTSPLHF.

The chain is built from TRBV27 and TRBJ1-6; TRBD1 is a possible D gene (5 bases). CDR1 is MNHEY, CDR2 SMNVEV, per germline (reference sequence). The CDR3 length is 15 residues. Trimming pared 6 bases from V and 10 bases from J, leaving 19 bases between. The CDR3 is CASSLRQGNQSPLHF. CDR3 nucleotide sequence: TGTGCCAGCAGCCTAAGGCAGGGAAATCAATCACCCCTCCACTTT.

This clonotype appeared many times. The J gene is TRBJ2-7, the V gene TRBV14, with TRBD1 identical over 9 bases. Germline CDR1 and CDR2: SGHDN and FVKESK. The junction had 8 bases not matched to a gene; V was cut back by 5 bases and J by 6 bases. There are 14 residues in the CDR3. In DNA form, the CDR3 reads TGTGCCAGCAGCTTTGGGACAGGGATCCTCGAGCAGTACTTC. The encoded protein is CASSFGTGILEQYF.

Ten or more counts support this clonotype. This chain joins TRBV7-8 and TRBJ2-1; D uncertain. Trimming removed 1 base at V and 5 bases at J, with 3 bases between. CDR1 and CDR2 (germline): SGHVS, FQNEAQ. The CDR3 runs 12 residues. CDR3 coding DNA: TGTGCCAGCAGCTTAGACAACAATGAGCAGTTCTTC. Encoded protein: CASSLDNNEQFF. Full variable domain (remainder filled in from reference TRBV7-8 and TRBJ2-1): GAGVSQSPRYKVAKRGQDVALRCDPISGHVSLFWYQQALGQGPEFLTYFQNEAQLDKSGLPSDRFFAERPEGSVSTLKIQRTQQEDSAVYLCASSLDNNEQFFGPGTRLTVL.

The V gene is TRBV29-1, the J gene TRBJ2-2; no clear D gene. The CDR3 is made up of 13 amino acids. V was shortened by 4 bases and J by 0 bases, with 6 bases between the two germline ends. Germline V gene data show CDR1 as SQVTM and CDR2 as ANQGSEA. CDR3 in DNA: TGCAGCGTTGGCCGATCGAACACCGGGGAGCTGTTTTTT. It translates to CSVGRSNTGELFF.

This chain joins TRBV20-1 and TRBJ2-7, with unresolved D. Germline CDR1 and CDR2: DFQATT and SNEGSKA (reference sequence). The CDR3 runs 12 residues. Trimming took 3 bases from V and 0 from J, leaving 6 bases between them. The CDR3: CSASGDSYEQYF. The DNA for the CDR3 is TGCAGTGCTAGTGGGGACTCCTACGAGCAGTACTTC.

V is TRBV27 and J is TRBJ2-6, with D possibly TRBD1 on 6 matching bases. Germline V gene sequence: CDR1 MNHEY, CDR2 SMNVEV (reference sequence). There are 16 residues in the CDR3. Trimming shortened V by 5 bases and J by 4 bases, and 15 bases separated the two germline ends. The chain's CDR3 is CASSTTQGYGANVLTF. The CDR3 region has the DNA TGTGCCAGCAGTACGACACAGGGTTACGGGGCCAACGTCCTGACTTTC. Full variable domain (missing parts from reference TRBV27 and TRBJ2-6): EAQVTQNPRYLITVTGKKLTVTCSQNMNHEYMSWYRQDPGLGLRQIYYSMNVEVTDKGDVPEGYKVSRKEKRNFPLILESPSPNQTSLYFCASSTTQGYGANVLTFGAGSRLTVL.

This clonotype came up a few times. The chain is built from TRBV12-3 or TRBV12-4 and TRBJ2-2, with D uncertain. The V and J ends lost 4 bases and 4 bases respectively, with 7 bases between them. CDR3 length: 13 amino acids. CDR3 sequence (DNA): TGTGCCAGCAGTTCCCTAGGCACCGGGGAGCTGTTTTTT. The encoded protein is CASSSLGTGELFF.

The sample holds a few counts of this clonotype. The rearrangement joins TRBV9 to TRBJ2-1; tentatively, D is TRBD1 (6 bases). Trimming removed 0 bases from V and 5 bases from J, with 6 bases in between. The CDR3 covers 13 residues. The germline V gene encodes CDR1 SGDLS and CDR2 YYNGEE. CDR3 nucleotides: TGTGCCAGCAGCGTAGACAGGGACAATGAGCAGTTCTTC. This sequence encodes CASSVDRDNEQFF.

This clonotype was seen at least ten times. This chain joins TRBV6-2 or TRBV6-3 and TRBJ1-2, with D possibly being TRBD1 (5 bases). The ends were cut back, 1 base at V and 0 bases at J, with 24 bases in the middle. The germline V gene has CDR1 MNHEY and CDR2 SVGEGT. The CDR3 covers 20 residues. The CDR3 DNA reads as TGTGCCAGCAGTTACTGGACCAGGGTAAAGGGTAGCCTAACTAACTATGGCTACACCTTC. Amino acids: CASSYWTRVKGSLTNYGYTF.

The chain carries TRBV14 and TRBJ2-7, with 8 bases that match TRBD1. The CDR3 has 15 residues. The J segment lost 2 bases and the V segment lost 6 bases, leaving 9 bases of the junction unmatched. Germline V gives CDR1 SGHDN, CDR2 FVKESK. DNA of the CDR3: TGTGCCAGCAGGAAGGGCGGACAGGGCACCTACGAGCAGTACTTC. Translation gives CASRKGGQGTYEQYF. The complete variable domain, with remaining parts taken from reference TRBV14 and TRBJ2-7, reads EAGVTQFPSHSVIEKGQTVTLRCDPISGHDNLYWYRRVMGKEIKFLLHFVKESKQDESGMPNNRFLAERTGGTYSTLKVQPAELEDSGVYFCASRKGGQGTYEQYFGPGTRLTVT.

The chain is built from TRBV29-1 and TRBJ1-1; 7 nucleotides match TRBD1. This CDR3 is 13 amino acids long. Trimming removed 4 bases from V and 3 bases from J; junction bases left unmatched: 5. CDR1 and CDR2 (germline): SQVTM, ANQGSEA. CDR3 loop: CSVVTDRYTEAFF. CDR3 in DNA: TGCAGCGTTGTAACGGACAGGTACACTGAAGCTTTCTTT.

This clonotype was seen a few times. The rearrangement links TRBV29-1 to TRBJ2-3, with TRBD1 identical over 7 bases. Trimming cost V 5 bases and J 6 bases; bases outside gene matches: 14. Germline CDR1 SQVTM, CDR2 ANQGSEA. This CDR3 has 15 residues. CDR3 sequence reads: CSVWERTGKEDTQYF. The CDR3 nucleotides are TGCAGCGTTTGGGAGAGGACAGGAAAGGAGGATACGCAGTATTTT.

This clonotype was counted only a few times. The chain is built from TRBV10-3 and TRBJ2-2, with D possibly TRBD1 on 5 matching bases. CDR1 is ENHRY and CDR2 is SYGVKD in the germline V gene. CDR3 length: 14 residues. Trimming removed 8 bases from V and 3 bases from J, with 13 bases in between. The CDR3 nucleotides read TGTGCCATCGGTTCGATAGGGGACACCGGGGAGCTGTTTTTT. Translated: CAIGSIGDTGELFF.

This clonotype was recorded at least ten times. The chain recombines TRBV7-2 with TRBJ2-3; TRBD2 aligns across 8 bases. CDR1 is SGHTA and CDR2 is FQGNSA in the germline V gene. V lost 2 bases to trimming and J lost 10 bases; unmatched junction nucleotides: 11. The CDR3 consists of 15 residues. CDR3 residues: CASSLKFRDGGAQYF. In nucleotides, the CDR3 is TGTGCCAGCAGCTTAAAATTCCGGGACGGGGGGGCGCAGTATTTT.

This clonotype was observed a handful of times. This rearrangement joins TRBV6-2 or TRBV6-3 to TRBJ1-2; TRBD1 matches 8 bases. This CDR3 contains 13 residues. Germline CDR1 and CDR2: MNHEY and SVGEGT. The trim removed 6 bases at V and 3 bases at J, leaving 3 bases unmatched. The chain's CDR3 is CASRRQGYYGYTF. DNA for the CDR3: TGTGCCAGCAGGAGACAGGGGTACTATGGCTACACCTTC.

The chain uses TRBV9 and TRBJ1-2, with 10 bases matching TRBD1. This CDR3 is 13 amino acids long. V was clipped by 4 bases and J by 6 bases; unmatched bases: 3. Germline V gene lookup returns CDR1 SGDLS and CDR2 YYNGEE. CDR3 coding DNA: TGTGCCAGCAGCCTGACAGGGGGCGATGGCTACACCTTC. Its translation: CASSLTGGDGYTF.

At least ten counts were recorded for this clonotype. The J gene is TRBJ2-5, the V gene TRBV5-1, with D uncertain. This CDR3 contains 14 residues. CDR1 SGHRS and CDR2 YFSETQ come from the germline V gene. Trimming removed 2 bases at V and 0 bases at J, with 8 bases between. CDR3: CASSFSGNQETQYF. CDR3 DNA sequence: TGCGCCAGCAGCTTCTCAGGAAACCAAGAGACCCAGTACTTC.